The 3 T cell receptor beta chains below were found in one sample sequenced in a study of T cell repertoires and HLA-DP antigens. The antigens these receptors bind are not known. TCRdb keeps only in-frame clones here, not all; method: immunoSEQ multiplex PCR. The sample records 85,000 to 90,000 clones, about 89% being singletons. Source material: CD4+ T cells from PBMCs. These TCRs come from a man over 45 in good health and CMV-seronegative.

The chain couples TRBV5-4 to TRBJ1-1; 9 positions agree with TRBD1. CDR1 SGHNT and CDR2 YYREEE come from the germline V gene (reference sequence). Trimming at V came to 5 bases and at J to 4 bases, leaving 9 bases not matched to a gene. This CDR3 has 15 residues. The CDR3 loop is CASSYAQGARTEAFF. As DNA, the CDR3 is TGTGCCAGCAGTTACGCACAGGGGGCGCGCACTGAAGCTTTCTTT.

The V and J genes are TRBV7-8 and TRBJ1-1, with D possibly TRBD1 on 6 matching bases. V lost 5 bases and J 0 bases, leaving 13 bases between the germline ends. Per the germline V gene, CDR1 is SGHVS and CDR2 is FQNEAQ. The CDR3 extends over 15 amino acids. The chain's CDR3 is CASSIRTGLNTEAFF. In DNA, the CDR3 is TGTGCCAGCAGCATACGTACAGGGCTGAACACTGAAGCTTTCTTT.

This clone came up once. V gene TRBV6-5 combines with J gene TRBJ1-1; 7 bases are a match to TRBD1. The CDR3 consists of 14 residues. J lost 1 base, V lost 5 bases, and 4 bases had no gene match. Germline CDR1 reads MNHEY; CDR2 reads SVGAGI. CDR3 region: CASSHTGANTEAFF. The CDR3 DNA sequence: TGTGCCAGCAGTCACACAGGGGCGAACACTGAAGCTTTCTTT.